A few counts support the clone carrying this T cell receptor beta chain. Its cognate antigen is unknown. Under the authors' procedure: A distant-metastasis classifier for papillary thyroid cancer was built using CDR3 differences across clinicopathological groups. TCRdb reanalyzed the PCR reads with MiXCR. It is TCRdb's table, rather than the study itself, that gives the V and J calls and clone size. The sample yields approximately 15,000 clones, less than 25% seen once. The V end lost 6 bases, the J end lost 10 bases, and 16 bases lay between the germline ends. Germline CDR1 is DFQATT and CDR2 is SNEGSKA (reference sequence). The CDR3 is made up of 13 amino acids. Until they underwent thyroid surgery, no patient had received any treatment. The record originates from a study of metastatic and nonmetastatic thyroid tumors. Across the study: Samples came from malignant and benign thyroid patients, and repertoires were compared across blood and tumor or nodule tissue. General study results and limits: Relative to benign nodules, malignant thyroid tumors were reportedly characterized by significantly elevated TCR beta diversity in blood and tumor.

The sequence came from a female donor with papillary thyroid cancer or a benign thyroid nodule (not recorded which). Some clones in this sample may be carry-over from other donors' samples. The chain links TRBV20-1 to TRBJ1-6, with a tentative D call TRBD1 (5 bases). The source material was adjacent normal tissue. CDR3 loop: CSALSGKASPLHF. CDR3 DNA: TGCAGTGCCCTTTCAGGGAAAGCGTCACCCCTCCACTTT.